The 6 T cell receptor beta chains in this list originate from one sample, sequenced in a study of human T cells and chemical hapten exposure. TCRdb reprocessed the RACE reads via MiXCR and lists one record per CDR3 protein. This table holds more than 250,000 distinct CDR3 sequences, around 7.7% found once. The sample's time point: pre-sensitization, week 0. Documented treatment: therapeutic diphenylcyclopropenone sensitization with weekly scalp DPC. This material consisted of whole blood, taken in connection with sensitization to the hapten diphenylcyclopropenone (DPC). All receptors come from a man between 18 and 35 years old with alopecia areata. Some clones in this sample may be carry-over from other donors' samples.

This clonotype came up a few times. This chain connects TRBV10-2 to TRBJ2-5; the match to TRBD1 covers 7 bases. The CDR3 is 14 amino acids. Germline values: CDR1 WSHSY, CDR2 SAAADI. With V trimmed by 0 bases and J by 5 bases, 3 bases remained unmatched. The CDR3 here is CASSESTGRETQYF. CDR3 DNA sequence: TGCGCCAGCAGTGAGTCGACAGGGCGGGAGACCCAGTACTTC.

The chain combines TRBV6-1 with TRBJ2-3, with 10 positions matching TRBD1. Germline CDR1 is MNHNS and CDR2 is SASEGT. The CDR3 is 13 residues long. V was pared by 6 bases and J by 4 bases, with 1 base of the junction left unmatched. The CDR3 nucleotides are TGTGCCAGCAGGACAGGGGGCCCAGATACGCAGTATTTT. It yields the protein CASRTGGPDTQYF.

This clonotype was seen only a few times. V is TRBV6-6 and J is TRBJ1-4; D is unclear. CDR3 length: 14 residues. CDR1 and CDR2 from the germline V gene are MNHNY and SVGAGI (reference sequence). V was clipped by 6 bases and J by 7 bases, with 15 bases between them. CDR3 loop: CASSQTRAREKLFF. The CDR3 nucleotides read TGTGCCAGCAGCCAAACACGGGCGCGTGAAAAACTGTTTTTT.

DNA of the CDR3: TGCAGTGCTAGGGGACAGCCAGATAATTCACCCCTCCACTTT. This encodes CSARGQPDNSPLHF. V gene TRBV20-1 combines with J gene TRBJ1-6, with 7 bases identical to TRBD1. The germline V gene encodes CDR1 DFQATT and CDR2 SNEGSKA (reference sequence). The CDR3 loop spans 14 amino acids. V lost 3 bases, J lost 5 bases, and 4 bases stayed unmatched.

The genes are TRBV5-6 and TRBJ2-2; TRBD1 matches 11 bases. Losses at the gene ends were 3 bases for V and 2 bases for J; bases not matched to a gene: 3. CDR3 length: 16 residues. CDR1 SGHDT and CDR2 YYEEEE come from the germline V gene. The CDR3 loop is CASSWRTGGNTGELFF. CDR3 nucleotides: TGTGCCAGCAGCTGGAGGACAGGGGGCAACACCGGGGAGCTGTTTTTT.

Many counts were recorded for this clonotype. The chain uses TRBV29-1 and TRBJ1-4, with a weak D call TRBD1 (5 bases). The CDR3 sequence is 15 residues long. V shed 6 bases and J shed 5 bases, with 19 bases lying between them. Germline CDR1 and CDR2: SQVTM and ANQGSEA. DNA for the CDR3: TGCAGCGTCGTCCCCGGCCAGGGAGGAAATGAAAAACTGTTTTTT. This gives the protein CSVVPGQGGNEKLFF.